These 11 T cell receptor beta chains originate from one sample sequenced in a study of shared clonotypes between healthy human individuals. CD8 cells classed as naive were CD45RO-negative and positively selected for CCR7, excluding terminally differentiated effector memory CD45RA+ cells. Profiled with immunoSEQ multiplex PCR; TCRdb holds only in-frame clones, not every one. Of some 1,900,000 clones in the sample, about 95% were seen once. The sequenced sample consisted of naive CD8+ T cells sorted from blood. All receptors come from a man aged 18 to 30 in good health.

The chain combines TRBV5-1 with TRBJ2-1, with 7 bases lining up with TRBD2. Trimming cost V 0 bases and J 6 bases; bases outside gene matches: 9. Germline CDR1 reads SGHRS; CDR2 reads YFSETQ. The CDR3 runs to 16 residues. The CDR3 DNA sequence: TGCGCCAGCAGCTTGGCCGGCGGGAGCCCTAGCAATGAGCAGTTCTTC. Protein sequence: CASSLAGGSPSNEQFF.

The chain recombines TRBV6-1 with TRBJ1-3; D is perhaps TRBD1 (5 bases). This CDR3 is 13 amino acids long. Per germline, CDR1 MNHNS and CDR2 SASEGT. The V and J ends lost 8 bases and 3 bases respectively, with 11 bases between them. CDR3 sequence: CASGEGNGNTIYF. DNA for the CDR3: TGTGCCAGCGGAGAGGGGAATGGAAACACCATATATTTT.

The CDR3 protein is CASSKVVGGRNSNQPQHF. CDR3 nucleotide sequence: TGCGCCAGCAGCAAGGTGGTTGGGGGAAGAAATAGCAATCAGCCCCAGCATTTT. The chain is built from TRBV4-1 and TRBJ1-5, with D tentatively TRBD1 (5 bases). The V and J ends lost 5 bases and 0 bases respectively, with 20 bases between them. The CDR3 is made up of 18 amino acids. Germline CDR1 MGHRA, CDR2 YSYEKL.

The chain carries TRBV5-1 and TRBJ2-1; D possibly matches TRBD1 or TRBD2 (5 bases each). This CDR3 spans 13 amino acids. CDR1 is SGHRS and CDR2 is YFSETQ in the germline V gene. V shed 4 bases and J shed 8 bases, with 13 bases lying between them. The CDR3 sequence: CASSHPGRDEQFF. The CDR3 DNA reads TGCGCCAGCAGCCACCCGGGGCGGGATGAGCAGTTCTTC. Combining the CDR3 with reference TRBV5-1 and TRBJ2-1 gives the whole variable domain KAGVTQTPRYLIKTRGQQVTLSCSPISGHRSVSWYQQTPGQGLQFLFEYFSETQRNKGNFPGRFSGRQFSNSRSEMNVSTLELGDSALYLCASSHPGRDEQFFGPGTRLTVL.

DNA for the CDR3: TGTGCCAGCAGTATTAGGGACAGTCCTTATAGCAATCAGCCCCAGCATTTT. It codes for CASSIRDSPYSNQPQHF. The chain carries TRBV28 and TRBJ1-5; 7 nucleotides agree with TRBD1. Per germline, CDR1 MDHEN and CDR2 SYDVKM. J lost 0 bases, V lost 5 bases, and 10 bases had no gene match. CDR3 length: 17 amino acids.

CDR3 DNA: TGTGCCAGCACTCCCAGGGCTAGCTCCTACGAGCAGTACTTC. This gives the protein CASTPRASSYEQYF. The rearrangement uses TRBV6-6 and TRBJ2-7, with D maybe TRBD1 (5 bases). V lost 7 bases and J lost 0, with 13 bases in between. The length of the CDR3 is 14 residues. The germline gives CDR1 MNHNY, CDR2 SVGAGI (reference sequence).

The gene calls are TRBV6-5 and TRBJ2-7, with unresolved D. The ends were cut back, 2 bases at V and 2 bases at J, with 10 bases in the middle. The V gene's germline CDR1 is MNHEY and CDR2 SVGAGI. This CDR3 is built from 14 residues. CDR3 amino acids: CASSYGQLAYEQYF. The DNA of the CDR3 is TGTGCCAGCAGTTACGGGCAGTTAGCCTACGAGCAGTACTTC.

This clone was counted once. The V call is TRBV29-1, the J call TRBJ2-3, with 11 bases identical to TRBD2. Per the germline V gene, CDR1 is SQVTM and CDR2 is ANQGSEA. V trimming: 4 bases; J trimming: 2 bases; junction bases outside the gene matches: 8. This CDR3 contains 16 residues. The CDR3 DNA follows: TGCAGCGTTGCACCGGGACTAGCGGAGTTCACAGATACGCAGTATTTT. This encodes CSVAPGLAEFTDTQYF.

CDR3 sequence (DNA): TGTGCCAGCAGTGAGAAGGGGAGAGATAAACTGTTTTTT. Residues: CASSEKGRDKLFF. The V and J genes are TRBV25-1 and TRBJ1-4, with a weak D call TRBD1 (5 bases). CDR3 size: 13 residues. V gave up 3 bases and J gave up 11 bases, with 13 bases separating them. In germline, CDR1 is MGHDK, CDR2 SYGVNS.

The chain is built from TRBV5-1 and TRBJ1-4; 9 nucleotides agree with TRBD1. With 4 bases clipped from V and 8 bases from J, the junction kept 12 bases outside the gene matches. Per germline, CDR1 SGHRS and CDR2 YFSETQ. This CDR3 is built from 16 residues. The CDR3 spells CASSGGTGGGGEKLFF. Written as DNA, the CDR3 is TGCGCCAGCAGCGGGGGAACAGGGGGCGGCGGCGAAAAACTGTTTTTT.

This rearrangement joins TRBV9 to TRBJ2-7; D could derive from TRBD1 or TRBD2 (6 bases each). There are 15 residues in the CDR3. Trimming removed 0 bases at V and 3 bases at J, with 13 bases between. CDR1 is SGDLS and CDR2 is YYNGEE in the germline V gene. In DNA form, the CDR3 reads TGTGCCAGCAGCGTAGCACAGGGCGGGAACTACGAGCAGTACTTC. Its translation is CASSVAQGGNYEQYF.